This TCR beta chain derives from a study of shared clonotypes between healthy human individuals. Trimming cost V 4 bases and J 11 bases, with 11 bases left between them. Germline CDR1 reads DFQATT; CDR2 reads SNEGSKA (reference sequence). This CDR3 has 11 amino acids. The table came from immunoSEQ multiplex PCR; TCRdb's copy has only in-frame clones and leaves some out. The sample contains under 2.5 million clones, 92% of which appear only once. This clone was picked up one time. The receptor comes from a man aged 18 to 29 in good health. Some clones in this sample may be carry-over from other donors' samples. The V call is TRBV20-1, the J call TRBJ1-4; D is ambiguous. The sequenced sample was naive CD4+ T cells from PBMCs. Documented subset: CD45RA+ positively selected. Written as DNA, the CDR3 is TGCAGTGCTACTAAGGTGGACAAACTGTTTTTT. Translated, it gives CSATKVDKLFF.